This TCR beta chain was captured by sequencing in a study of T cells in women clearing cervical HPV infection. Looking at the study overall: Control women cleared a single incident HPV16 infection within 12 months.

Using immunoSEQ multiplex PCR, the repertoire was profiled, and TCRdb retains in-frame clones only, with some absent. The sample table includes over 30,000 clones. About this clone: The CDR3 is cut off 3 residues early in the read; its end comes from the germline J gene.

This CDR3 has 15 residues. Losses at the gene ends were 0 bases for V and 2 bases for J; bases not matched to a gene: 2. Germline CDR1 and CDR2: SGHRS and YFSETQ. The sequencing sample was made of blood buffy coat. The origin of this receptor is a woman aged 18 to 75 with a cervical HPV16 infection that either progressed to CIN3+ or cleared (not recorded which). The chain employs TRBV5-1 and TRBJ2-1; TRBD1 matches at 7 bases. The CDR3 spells CASSLETGTYNEQFF. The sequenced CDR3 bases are TGCGCCAGCAGCTTGGAGACAGGGACCTACAATGAG.